This TCR beta chain derives from a study of shared clonotypes between healthy human individuals. The authors ran unsorted PBMC replicate PCRs on 250 to 300 ng DNA, around 33,000 T cell genomes. Spread over ten immunoSEQ deep assay plates, unsorted PBMC DNA underwent sequencing. TCRdb's copy holds only in-frame clones and misses some; the assay was immunoSEQ multiplex PCR. Among roughly 500,000 clones, 76% were seen once, and the ten largest hold about an eighth. For this clone: Its antigen remains unknown.

Germline CDR1 is SGHRS and CDR2 is YFSETQ. V shed 0 bases and J 6 bases; nucleotides not matched to a gene: 5. This CDR3 is 14 amino acids long. Unsorted samples relied on about 90 million PBMCs, which served as the source of genomic DNA. Study conclusions and caveats: Enrolling few donors narrowed the genetic and exposure-history diversity that was represented.

Sequencing was carried out using PBMCs. The chain has TRBV5-1 and TRBJ1-2; 7 bases map to TRBD1. The source of this sequence is a middle-aged woman in good health. Some clones in this sample may be carry-over from other donors' samples. DNA of the CDR3: TGCGCCAGCAGCTTGGGTGGGACAGCGGATGGCTACACCTTC. This sequence encodes CASSLGGTADGYTF.